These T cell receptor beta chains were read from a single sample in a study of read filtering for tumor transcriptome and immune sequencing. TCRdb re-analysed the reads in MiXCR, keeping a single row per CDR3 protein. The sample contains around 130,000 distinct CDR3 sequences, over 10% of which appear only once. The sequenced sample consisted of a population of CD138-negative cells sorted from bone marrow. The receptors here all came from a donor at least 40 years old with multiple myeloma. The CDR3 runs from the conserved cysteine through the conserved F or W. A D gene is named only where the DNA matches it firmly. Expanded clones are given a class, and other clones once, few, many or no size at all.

CASRSSVSSYNEQFF,TGTGCCAGCAGATCAAGCGTCAGCTCCTACAATGAGCAGTTCTTC,TRBJ2-1,-,-,TRBV6-1
CASSRSDGSGSYEQYF,TGTGCCAGCAGCCGCTCGGATGGTAGCGGGAGCTACGAGCAGTACTTC,TRBJ2-7,many,TRBD2,TRBV14
CAWRRGQWVSNEQFF,TGTGCCTGGAGGAGAGGGCAGTGGGTTTCCAATGAGCAGTTCTTC,TRBJ2-1,few,-,TRBV30
CASSVGVGGSQYF,TGTGCCAGCAGCGTAGGAGTAGGGGGATCGCAGTATTTT,TRBJ2-3,many,-,TRBV9
CASSFDRLAGNTDTQYF,TGTGCCAGCAGCTTCGACCGACTAGCGGGAAACACAGATACGCAGTATTTT,TRBJ2-3,-,TRBD2,TRBV7-2
CASSPTSGRAVDTQYF,TGTGCCAGCAGTCCAACTAGCGGGAGGGCCGTAGATACGCAGTATTTT,TRBJ2-3,few,TRBD2,TRBV6-5
CSARDRGRDRASYEQYF,TGCAGTGCTAGAGATAGGGGCCGGGACAGGGCTTCCTACGAGCAGTACTTC,TRBJ2-7,many,TRBD1,TRBV20-1
CASSPGGRTNTEAFF,TGTGCCAGCAGCCCAGGGGGCCGAACGAACACTGAAGCTTTCTTT,TRBJ1-1,many,TRBD1,TRBV7-3
CSVGGQGLYEQYF,TGCAGCGTGGGGGGACAGGGGCTCTACGAGCAGTACTTC,TRBJ2-7,many,TRBD1,TRBV29-1
CASSQIIFPARDRGNQPQHF,TGCGCCAGCAGCCAAATAATTTTCCCCGCACGGGACAGGGGCAATCAGCCCCAGCATTTT,TRBJ1-5,many,TRBD1,TRBV4-1
CASSDPGLFTEAFF,TGTGCCAGCAGTGACCCGGGACTTTTCACTGAAGCTTTCTTT,TRBJ1-1,many,-,TRBV6-1
CASSLSTGGPLDTQYF,TGCGCCAGCAGCTTGTCGACGGGAGGGCCCTTAGATACGCAGTATTTT,TRBJ2-3,many,TRBD2,TRBV5-1
CSAPGGGHNEQFF,TGCAGTGCCCCCGGGGGAGGGCACAATGAGCAGTTCTTC,TRBJ2-1,many,TRBD2,TRBV20-1
CAWKGRGWEQYF,TGTGCCTGGAAGGGCAGGGGGTGGGAGCAGTACTTC,TRBJ2-7,many,TRBD1,TRBV30
CASSPDGYEQYF,TGTGCCAGCAGCCCGGATGGTTACGAGCAGTACTTC,TRBJ2-7,many,-,TRBV14
CASSEPSGVSNQPQHF,TGTGCCAGCAGTGAACCATCAGGGGTTAGCAATCAGCCCCAGCATTTT,TRBJ1-5,few,-,TRBV6-1
CSVEDRGTNYGYTF,TGCAGCGTTGAAGACAGGGGGACTAACTATGGCTACACCTTC,TRBJ1-2,many,TRBD1,TRBV29-1
CSAREREGPYEQYF,TGCAGTGCTAGGGAGCGGGAGGGCCCCTACGAGCAGTACTTC,TRBJ2-7,many,TRBD2,TRBV20-1
CASSVEGAEAFF,TGTGCCAGCAGCGTAGAAGGCGCTGAAGCTTTCTTT,TRBJ1-1,-,-,TRBV9
CASSLSGGLGANVLTF,TGTGCCAGCAGCTTATCCGGGGGGCTTGGGGCCAACGTCCTGACTTTC,TRBJ2-6,many,-,TRBV7-9
CASSRRNTGELFF,TGTGCCAGCAGCCGACGTAACACCGGGGAGCTGTTTTTT,TRBJ2-2,few,-,TRBV7-6
CASSAGTGDLMELFF,TGTGCCAGCAGCGCCGGGACAGGGGATTTGATGGAGCTGTTTTTT,TRBJ2-2,many,TRBD1,TRBV7-9
CSVEEPSVSYEQYF,TGCAGCGTTGAAGAGCCCAGCGTCTCCTACGAGCAGTACTTC,TRBJ2-7,many,-,TRBV29-1
CAWSLTASGNTIYF,TGTGCCTGGAGTCTTACGGCCTCTGGAAACACCATATATTTT,TRBJ1-3,once,-,TRBV30
CASSLGRQGGYEQYF,TGTGCCAGCAGCTTAGGGCGACAGGGCGGCTACGAGCAGTACTTC,TRBJ2-7,many,TRBD1,TRBV11-2
CASSAYSGQETQYF,TGCGCCAGCAGTGCCTATAGCGGGCAGGAGACCCAGTACTTC,TRBJ2-5,-,TRBD2,TRBV10-2
CASSQRTKAGVGHNEQFF,TGTGCCAGCAGCCAAAGAACCAAGGCGGGAGTTGGCCACAATGAGCAGTTCTTC,TRBJ2-1,few,TRBD2,TRBV3-1
CSASGGGPAEPQHF,TGCAGTGCGAGTGGGGGGGGACCGGCCGAGCCCCAGCATTTT,TRBJ1-5,many,-,TRBV20-1
CASNNRVHEQFF,TGTGCCAGCAACAACAGGGTCCATGAGCAGTTCTTC,TRBJ2-1,many,-,TRBV11-3
CASSLGLAGFTDTQYF,TGTGCCAGCAGTCTAGGACTAGCGGGATTCACAGATACGCAGTATTTT,TRBJ2-3,many,TRBD2,TRBV6-5
CATSDSQYNEQFF,TGTGCCACCAGTGATTCCCAGTACAATGAGCAGTTCTTC,TRBJ2-1,many,-,TRBV24-1
CASSALPGTGNEQYF,TGTGCCAGCAGCGCTCTTCCGGGGACAGGCAACGAGCAGTACTTC,TRBJ2-7,many,TRBD1,TRBV7-3
CASTYQGGPAYEQYF,TGTGCCAGCACCTACCAGGGGGGGCCGGCCTACGAGCAGTACTTC,TRBJ2-7,many,-,TRBV12-3/TRBV12-4
CASSLDLPNEQFF,TGTGCCAGCAGCCTCGACTTGCCCAATGAGCAGTTCTTC,TRBJ2-1,many,-,TRBV5-6
CSAADGYSGNTIYF,TGCAGTGCAGCAGACGGATACTCTGGAAACACCATATATTTT,TRBJ1-3,many,-,TRBV20-1
CSARRAWNEQYF,TGCAGTGCCCGGAGGGCCTGGAACGAGCAGTACTTC,TRBJ2-7,many,-,TRBV20-1
CASRVRDATNEKLFF,TGTGCCAGCAGGGTGAGAGATGCAACTAATGAAAAACTGTTTTTT,TRBJ1-4,many,-,TRBV27
CASSQPSSSYNEQFF,TGTGCCAGCAGCCAACCCAGTAGCTCCTACAATGAGCAGTTCTTC,TRBJ2-1,many,-,TRBV4-2
CASSSGWLRETQYF,TGTGCCAGCAGTTCAGGGTGGTTGCGGGAGACCCAGTACTTC,TRBJ2-5,many,-,TRBV11-3
CSAEDDDRGPYEQYF,TGCAGTGCTGAAGATGATGACAGGGGGCCCTACGAGCAGTACTTC,TRBJ2-7,many,TRBD1,TRBV20-1
CASSYSAGGYADTQYF,TGTGCCAGCAGTTACTCGGCGGGAGGCTATGCAGATACGCAGTATTTT,TRBJ2-3,many,TRBD2,TRBV6-5
CSARTGSNYGYTF,TGCAGTGCGAGGACAGGGAGTAACTATGGCTACACCTTC,TRBJ1-2,many,TRBD1,TRBV20-1
CASSLGQGAEQYF,TGTGCCAGTAGTCTGGGACAGGGGGCCGAGCAGTACTTC,TRBJ2-7,few,TRBD1,TRBV19
CASSLGSGAPEAFF,TGTGCCAGCAGCTTAGGGTCTGGGGCGCCTGAAGCTTTCTTT,TRBJ1-1,many,-,TRBV7-9
CASSLDRMSTDTQYF,TGTGCCAGCAGCTTAGATCGGATGAGCACAGATACGCAGTATTTT,TRBJ2-3,many,-,TRBV7-9
CASSQGASDEQYF,TGTGCCAGCAGCCAAGGGGCTAGCGACGAGCAGTACTTC,TRBJ2-7,medium-sized,-,TRBV14
CATSDREYNEQFF,TGTGCCACCAGTGACCGGGAGTACAATGAGCAGTTCTTC,TRBJ2-1,many,-,TRBV24-1
CASSLRTGGGMDTEAFF,TGCGCCAGCAGCCTACGGACAGGAGGGGGCATGGACACTGAAGCTTTCTTT,TRBJ1-1,many,TRBD1,TRBV4-1
CASSQTLRDRVYGYTF,TGCGCCAGCAGCCAAACCCTCCGGGACAGGGTATATGGCTACACCTTC,TRBJ1-2,many,TRBD1,TRBV4-1
CSATTSGRTQYF,TGCAGCGCCACGACTAGCGGGAGAACGCAGTATTTT,TRBJ2-3,many,TRBD2,TRBV29-1
CSVEGLADVYNEQFF,TGCAGCGTGGAGGGACTAGCGGATGTTTACAATGAGCAGTTCTTC,TRBJ2-1,many,TRBD2,TRBV29-1
CASSPEVEAFYEQYF,TGTGCCAGCAGCCCCGAGGTGGAGGCTTTCTACGAGCAGTACTTC,TRBJ2-7,many,-,TRBV7-2
CASSLVDGSYNEQFF,TGTGCCAGCAGCTTAGTGGACGGCTCCTACAATGAGCAGTTCTTC,TRBJ2-1,many,-,TRBV13
CASSQDPPGGGGTQYF,TGCGCCAGCAGCCAAGATCCCCCGGGAGGAGGAGGTACGCAGTATTTT,TRBJ2-3,many,TRBD2,TRBV4-1
CASSFMAETQYF,TGTGCCAGCAGCTTCATGGCTGAGACCCAGTACTTC,TRBJ2-5,many,-,TRBV7-2
CASSRTPGTSGSREQFF,TGTGCCAGCAGTAGAACCCCCGGGACTAGCGGGAGTAGGGAGCAGTTCTTC,TRBJ2-1,many,TRBD2,TRBV6-2/TRBV6-3
CSASGPSPDTQYF,TGCAGTGCTAGCGGGCCCAGTCCAGATACGCAGTATTTT,TRBJ2-3,many,-,TRBV20-1
CASSSLLEGHEQYF,TGTGCCAGCAGTTCCCTGTTGGAGGGACACGAGCAGTACTTC,TRBJ2-7,many,-,TRBV27
CASSLRRGNQPQHF,TGTGCCAGCAGTTTGCGAAGAGGCAATCAGCCCCAGCATTTT,TRBJ1-5,many,-,TRBV12-3/TRBV12-4